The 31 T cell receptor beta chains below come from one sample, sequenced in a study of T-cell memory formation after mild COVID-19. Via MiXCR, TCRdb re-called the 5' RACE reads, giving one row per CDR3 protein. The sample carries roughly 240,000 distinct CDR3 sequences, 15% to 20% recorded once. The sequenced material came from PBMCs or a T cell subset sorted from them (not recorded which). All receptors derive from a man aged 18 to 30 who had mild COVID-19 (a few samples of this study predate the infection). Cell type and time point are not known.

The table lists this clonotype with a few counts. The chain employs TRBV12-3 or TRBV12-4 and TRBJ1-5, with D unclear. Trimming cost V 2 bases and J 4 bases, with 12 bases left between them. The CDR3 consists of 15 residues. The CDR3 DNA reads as TGTGCCAGCAGTTTAAAGGGTTCTTCGAATCAGCCCCAGCATTTT. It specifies CASSLKGSSNQPQHF.

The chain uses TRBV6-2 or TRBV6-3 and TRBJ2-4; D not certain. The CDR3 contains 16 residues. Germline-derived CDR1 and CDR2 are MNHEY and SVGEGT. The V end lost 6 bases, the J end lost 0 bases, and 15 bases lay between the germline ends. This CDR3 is CASSPFSTIAKNIQYF. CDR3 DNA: TGTGCCAGCAGCCCCTTTAGCACCATAGCCAAAAACATTCAGTACTTC.

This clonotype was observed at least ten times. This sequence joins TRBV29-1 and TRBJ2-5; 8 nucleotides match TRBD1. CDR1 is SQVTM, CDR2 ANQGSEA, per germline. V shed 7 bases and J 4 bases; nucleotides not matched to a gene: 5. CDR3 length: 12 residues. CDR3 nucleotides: TGCAGCGGACAGGGGTTGGGAGAGACCCAGTACTTC. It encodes CSGQGLGETQYF.

The CDR3 nucleotides are TGTGCCAGCAGTGAATATAATCGGCGCAACACCATATATTTT. This codes for CASSEYNRRNTIYF. The rearrangement joins TRBV25-1 to TRBJ1-3; D is uncertain. The CDR3 has 14 amino acids. The ends were cut back, 0 bases at V and 7 bases at J, with 10 bases in the middle. Germline-derived CDR1 and CDR2 are MGHDK and SYGVNS.

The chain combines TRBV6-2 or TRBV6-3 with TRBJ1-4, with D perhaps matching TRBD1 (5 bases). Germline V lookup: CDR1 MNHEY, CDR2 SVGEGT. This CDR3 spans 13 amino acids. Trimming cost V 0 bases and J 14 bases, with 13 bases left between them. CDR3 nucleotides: TGTGCCAGCAGTTACTCGGGCAGGGCGAGCCTGTTTTTT. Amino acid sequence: CASSYSGRASLFF.

The CDR3: CASRDVQETQYF. The DNA for the CDR3 is TGTGCCAGCCGGGACGTCCAAGAGACCCAGTACTTC. The chain has TRBV12-3 or TRBV12-4 and TRBJ2-5, with D perhaps TRBD1 or TRBD2 (5 bases each). The V gene lost 8 bases and the J gene lost 1 base, with 8 bases spanning the gap. The CDR3 has 12 residues.

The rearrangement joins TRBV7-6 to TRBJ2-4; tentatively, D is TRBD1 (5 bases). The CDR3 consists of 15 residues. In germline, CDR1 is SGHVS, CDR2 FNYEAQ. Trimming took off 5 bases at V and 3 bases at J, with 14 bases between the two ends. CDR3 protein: CASSPLEGVKNIQYF. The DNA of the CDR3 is TGTGCCAGCAGCCCCCTGGAAGGGGTCAAAAACATTCAGTACTTC.

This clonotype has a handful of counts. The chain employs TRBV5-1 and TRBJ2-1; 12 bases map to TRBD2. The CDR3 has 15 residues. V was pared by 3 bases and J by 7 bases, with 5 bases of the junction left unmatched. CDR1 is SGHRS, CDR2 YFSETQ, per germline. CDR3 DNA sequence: TGCGCCAGCAGCTCCCTAGCGGGGGGGCAGAATGAGCAGTTCTTC. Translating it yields CASSSLAGGQNEQFF.

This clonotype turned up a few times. CDR3 bases: TGCGCCAGCAGCGTCGCGGGCACAGATACGCAGTATTTT. Protein sequence: CASSVAGTDTQYF. The rearrangement joins TRBV5-1 to TRBJ2-3; D is ambiguous. The CDR3 covers 13 residues. Germline V gene data show CDR1 as SGHRS and CDR2 as YFSETQ. The V end lost 4 bases, the J end lost 1 base, and 7 bases lay between the germline ends.

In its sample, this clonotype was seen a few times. This chain's CDR3 is CASSATGEGGTEAFF. The CDR3 coding sequence is TGCGCCAGCAGCGCGACAGGGGAAGGAGGGACTGAAGCTTTCTTT. V and J are TRBV5-1 and TRBJ1-1; 8 bases map to TRBD1. V trimming: 4 bases; J trimming: 5 bases; junction bases outside the gene matches: 10. This CDR3 has 15 residues. Germline CDR1 reads SGHRS; CDR2 reads YFSETQ.

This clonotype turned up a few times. This CDR3 reads CASSFSLSPSYNEQFF. DNA of the CDR3: TGTGCCAGCAGCTTTTCCCTTTCCCCCTCCTACAATGAGCAGTTCTTC. The rearrangement links TRBV7-3 to TRBJ2-1; D remains ambiguous. Germline loops: CDR1 SGHTA, CDR2 FQGTGA. Trimming removed 3 bases from V and 0 bases from J, with 12 bases in between. This CDR3 comprises 16 residues.

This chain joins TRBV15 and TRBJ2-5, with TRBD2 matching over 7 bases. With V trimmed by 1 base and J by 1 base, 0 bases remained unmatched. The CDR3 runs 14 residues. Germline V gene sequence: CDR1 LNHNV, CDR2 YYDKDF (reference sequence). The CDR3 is CATSRGGGQETQYF. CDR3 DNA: TGTGCCACCAGCAGAGGCGGGGGCCAAGAGACCCAGTACTTC.

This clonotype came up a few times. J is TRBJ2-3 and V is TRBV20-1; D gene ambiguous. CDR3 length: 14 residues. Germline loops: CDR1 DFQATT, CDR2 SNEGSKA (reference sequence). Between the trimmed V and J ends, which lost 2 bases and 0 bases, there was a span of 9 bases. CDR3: CSARSPLSTDTQYF. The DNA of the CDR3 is TGCAGTGCTAGATCCCCTCTCAGCACAGATACGCAGTATTTT.

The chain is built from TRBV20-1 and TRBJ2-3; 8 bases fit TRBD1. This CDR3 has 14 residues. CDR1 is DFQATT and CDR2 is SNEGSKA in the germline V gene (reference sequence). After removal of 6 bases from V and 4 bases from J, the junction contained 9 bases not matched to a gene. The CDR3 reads CSAKSGQGSDTQYF. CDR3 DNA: TGCAGTGCCAAATCTGGACAGGGTTCAGATACGCAGTATTTT.

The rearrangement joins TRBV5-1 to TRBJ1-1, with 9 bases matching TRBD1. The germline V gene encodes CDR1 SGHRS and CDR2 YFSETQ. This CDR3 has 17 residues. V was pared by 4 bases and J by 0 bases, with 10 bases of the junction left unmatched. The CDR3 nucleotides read TGCGCCAGCAGCCCCGGACCGGGACAGGGCGTGAACACTGAAGCTTTCTTT. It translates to CASSPGPGQGVNTEAFF.

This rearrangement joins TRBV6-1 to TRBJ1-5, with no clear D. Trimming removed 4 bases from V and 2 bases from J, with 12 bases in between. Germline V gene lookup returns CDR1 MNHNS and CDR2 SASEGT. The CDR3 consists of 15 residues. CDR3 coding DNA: TGTGCCAGCAGTGCGACAACCCGCGGCAATCAGCCCCAGCATTTT. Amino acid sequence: CASSATTRGNQPQHF.

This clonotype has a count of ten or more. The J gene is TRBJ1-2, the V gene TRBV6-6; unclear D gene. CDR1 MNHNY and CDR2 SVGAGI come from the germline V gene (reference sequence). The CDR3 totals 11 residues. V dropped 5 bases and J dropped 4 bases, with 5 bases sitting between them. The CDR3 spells CASSEGYGYTF. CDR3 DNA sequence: TGTGCCAGCAGTGAAGGCTATGGCTACACCTTC.

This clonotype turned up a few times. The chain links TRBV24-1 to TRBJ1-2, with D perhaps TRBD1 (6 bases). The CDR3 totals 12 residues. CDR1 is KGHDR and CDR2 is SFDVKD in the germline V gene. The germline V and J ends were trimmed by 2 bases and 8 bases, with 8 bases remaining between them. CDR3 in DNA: TGTGCCACCAGTGATTATGGGGGCGGCTACACCTTC. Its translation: CATSDYGGGYTF.

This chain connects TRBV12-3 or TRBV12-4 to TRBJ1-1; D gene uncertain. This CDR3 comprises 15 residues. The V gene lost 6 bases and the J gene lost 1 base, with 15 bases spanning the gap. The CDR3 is CASRTTWDSNTEAFF. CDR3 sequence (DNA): TGTGCCAGCAGGACGACATGGGATTCGAACACTGAAGCTTTCTTT.

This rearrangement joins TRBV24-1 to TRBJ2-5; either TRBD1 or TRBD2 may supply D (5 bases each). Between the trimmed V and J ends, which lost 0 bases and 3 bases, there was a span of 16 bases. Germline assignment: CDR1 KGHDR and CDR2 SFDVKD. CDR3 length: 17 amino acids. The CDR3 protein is CATSDLRGVGTKETQYF. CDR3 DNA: TGTGCCACCAGTGATTTGCGGGGTGTCGGGACGAAAGAGACCCAGTACTTC.

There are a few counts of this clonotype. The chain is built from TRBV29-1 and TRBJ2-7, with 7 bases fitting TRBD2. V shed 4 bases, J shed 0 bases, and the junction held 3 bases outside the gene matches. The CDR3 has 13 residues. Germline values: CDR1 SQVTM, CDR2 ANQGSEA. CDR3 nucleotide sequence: TGCAGCGTTGTGGGGGACTACTCCTACGAGCAGTACTTC. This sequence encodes CSVVGDYSYEQYF.

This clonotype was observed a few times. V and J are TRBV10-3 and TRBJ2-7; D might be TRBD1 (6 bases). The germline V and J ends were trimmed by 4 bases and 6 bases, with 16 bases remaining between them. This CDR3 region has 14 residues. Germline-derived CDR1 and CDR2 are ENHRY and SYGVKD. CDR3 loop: CAISVGNGGVEQYF. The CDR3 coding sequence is TGTGCCATCAGTGTAGGGAATGGGGGCGTCGAGCAGTACTTC.

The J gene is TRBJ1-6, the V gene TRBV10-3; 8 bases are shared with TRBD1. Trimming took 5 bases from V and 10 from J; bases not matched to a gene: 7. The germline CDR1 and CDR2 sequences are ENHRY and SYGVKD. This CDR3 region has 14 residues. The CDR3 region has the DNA TGTGCCATCAGTTCGGACAGGGTCGGATCACCCCTCCACTTT. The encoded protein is CAISSDRVGSPLHF.

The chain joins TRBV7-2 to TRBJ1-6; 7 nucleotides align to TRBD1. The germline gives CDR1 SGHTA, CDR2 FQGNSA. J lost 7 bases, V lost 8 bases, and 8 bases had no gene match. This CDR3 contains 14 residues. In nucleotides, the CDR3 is TGTGCCAGCGGAAACAGGGGCGACAATTCACCCCTCCACTTT. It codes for CASGNRGDNSPLHF.

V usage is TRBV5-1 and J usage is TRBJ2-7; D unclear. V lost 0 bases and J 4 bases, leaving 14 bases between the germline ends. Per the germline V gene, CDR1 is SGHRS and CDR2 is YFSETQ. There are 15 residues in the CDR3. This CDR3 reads CASSLASRKTYEQYF. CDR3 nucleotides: TGCGCCAGCAGCTTGGCATCCAGGAAAACGTACGAGCAGTACTTC.

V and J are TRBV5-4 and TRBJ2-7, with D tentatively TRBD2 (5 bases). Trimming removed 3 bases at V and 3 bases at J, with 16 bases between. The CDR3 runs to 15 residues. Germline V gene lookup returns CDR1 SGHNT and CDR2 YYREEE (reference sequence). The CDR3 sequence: CASSSPGEFNYEQYF. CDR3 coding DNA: TGTGCCAGCAGCTCCCCCGGGGAGTTTAACTACGAGCAGTACTTC.

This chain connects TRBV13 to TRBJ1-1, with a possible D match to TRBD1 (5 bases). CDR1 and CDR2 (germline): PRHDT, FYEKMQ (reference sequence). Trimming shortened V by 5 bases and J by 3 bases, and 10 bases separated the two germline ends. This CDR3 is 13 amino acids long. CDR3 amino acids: CASSPGAYTEAFF. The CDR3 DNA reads TGTGCCAGCAGCCCCGGGGCTTACACTGAAGCTTTCTTT.

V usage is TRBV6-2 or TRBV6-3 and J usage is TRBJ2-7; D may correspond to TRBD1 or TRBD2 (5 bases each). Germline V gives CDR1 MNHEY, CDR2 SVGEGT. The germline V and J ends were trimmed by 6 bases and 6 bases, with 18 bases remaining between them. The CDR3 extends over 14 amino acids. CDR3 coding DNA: TGTGCCAGCAGCCCCAGCGTTGGGGGATCCGAGCAGTACGTC. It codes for CASSPSVGGSEQYV.

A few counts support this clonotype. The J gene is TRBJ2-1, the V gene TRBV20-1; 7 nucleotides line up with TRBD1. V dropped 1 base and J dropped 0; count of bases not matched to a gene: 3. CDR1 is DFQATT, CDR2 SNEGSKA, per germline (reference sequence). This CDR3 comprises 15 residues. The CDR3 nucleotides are TGCAGTGCTAGAGGACAGGGTCGCTCCTACAATGAGCAGTTCTTC. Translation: CSARGQGRSYNEQFF.

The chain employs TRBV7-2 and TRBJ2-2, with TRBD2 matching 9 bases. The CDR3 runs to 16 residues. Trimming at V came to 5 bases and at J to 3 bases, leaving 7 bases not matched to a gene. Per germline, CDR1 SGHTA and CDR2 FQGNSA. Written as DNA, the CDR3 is TGTGCCAGCAGCCTGTTAGCGGGGGAGTACACCGGGGAGCTGTTTTTT. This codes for CASSLLAGEYTGELFF.

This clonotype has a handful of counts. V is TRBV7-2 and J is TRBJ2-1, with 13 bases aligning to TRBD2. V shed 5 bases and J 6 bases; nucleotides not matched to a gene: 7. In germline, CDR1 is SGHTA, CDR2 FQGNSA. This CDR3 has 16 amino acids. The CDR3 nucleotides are TGTGCCAGCAGCACTCAACTAGCGGGGGGGTTCAATGAGCAGTTCTTC. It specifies CASSTQLAGGFNEQFF. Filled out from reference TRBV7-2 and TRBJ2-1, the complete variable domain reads GAGVSQSPSNKVTEKGKDVELRCDPISGHTALYWYRQSLGQGLEFLIYFQGNSAPDKSGLPSDRFSAERTGGSVSTLTIQRTQQEDSAVYLCASSTQLAGGFNEQFFGPGTRLTVL.